A selection of T cell receptor beta chains follows, all from one sample in a study of identifying expanded T cells in peripheral blood. Sequencing used immunoSEQ multiplex PCR; TCRdb keeps in-frame clones, though not all of them. The sample records more than 75,000 clones, approximately 91% being singletons. Sequenced material: blood. The receptors were sampled from a person aged 18 to 75 in good health. The CDR3 runs from the conserved cysteine through the conserved F or W. The order of the fields is J gene, V gene, D gene, clone size, CDR3 DNA, CDR3 protein. The D gene is left open where the match is weak. Size is stated for part of the rows, as once, few or many counts, or as a class when the clone is expanded.

TRBJ2-3 TRBV4-1 TRBD2 - TGCGCCAGCAGCCAAGATGGGGGGGGCACAGATACGCAGTATTTT CASSQDGGGTDTQYF
TRBJ2-7 TRBV7-3 - - TGTGCCAGCAGCTCACATGGCCTCTCCGACGAGCAGTACTTC CASSSHGLSDEQYF
TRBJ2-7 TRBV11-2 - - TGTGCCAGCAGCCAGAGTGCGGGACAGAACTACGAGCAGTACTTC CASSQSAGQNYEQYF
TRBJ2-3 TRBV19 TRBD2 - TGTGCCAGTAGTTCCTCCGGGACTAGCGGCACAGATACGCAGTATTTT CASSSSGTSGTDTQYF
TRBJ1-2 TRBV28 TRBD1 - TGTGCCAGCAGTCCCCCAGGGACAGGGCCCTATGGCTACACCTTC CASSPPGTGPYGYTF
TRBJ2-2 TRBV11-2 - - TGTGCCAGCAGCTTGGGAAATTGGAACACCGGGGAGCTGTTTTTT CASSLGNWNTGELFF
TRBJ2-7 TRBV9 - - TGTGCCAGCAGCGGCGGGACAACATCCTACGAGCAGTACTTC CASSGGTTSYEQYF
TRBJ2-1 TRBV30 - - TGTGCCTGTGAACTATCGCGTGCTGGCGAGCAGTTCTTC CACELSRAGEQFF
TRBJ2-7 TRBV6-5 TRBD1 - TGTGCCAGCAGCTCAGACAGGGGCCTCGAGCAGTACTTC CASSSDRGLEQYF
TRBJ1-1 TRBV30 - - TGTGCCTGGAGTGTTGGAGACCGGGGGACTGAAGCTTTCTTT CAWSVGDRGTEAFF
TRBJ1-3 TRBV5-1 TRBD1 few TGCGCCAGCAGCCAAGACAGGACAGGGGCTGGAAACACCATATATTTT CASSQDRTGAGNTIYF
TRBJ2-2 TRBV10-3 TRBD2 - TGTGCCACCTCCCCAAGGACTAGCGGGTACACCGGGGAGCTGTTTTTT CATSPRTSGYTGELFF
TRBJ2-7 TRBV11-2 TRBD2 - TGTGCCAGCAACCGATGGCTAGCGGGACCTACCTACGAGCAGTACTTC CASNRWLAGPTYEQYF
TRBJ1-6 TRBV19 - few TGTGCCGGCGGGACGGTTAATTCACCCCTCCACTTT CAGGTVNSPLHF
TRBJ1-2 TRBV30 TRBD1 - TGTGCCCTAACTGGGACAGGCAACTATGGCTACACCTTC CALTGTGNYGYTF
TRBJ2-5 TRBV4-3 - - TGCGCCAGCAGCCAAGATCTAGACGGTCACTGGACCCAGTACTTC CASSQDLDGHWTQYF
TRBJ1-5 TRBV28 - once TGTGCCAGCAGTCTCCGGGGAGGAGGGTGGCAGCCCCAGCATTTT CASSLRGGGWQPQHF
TRBJ2-1 TRBV7-6 - - TGTGCCAGCAGCTTACAGGGCTCCTACAATGAGCAGTTCTTC CASSLQGSYNEQFF
TRBJ2-1 TRBV27 - - TGTGCCAGCAGTGAAGGGGCGCCAAGCTCCTACAATGAGCAGTTCTTC CASSEGAPSSYNEQFF
TRBJ1-4 TRBV28 TRBD1 - TGTGCCAGCAGTTTAACACAGGGGGGCGCAACTAATGAAAAACTGTTTTTT CASSLTQGGATNEKLFF
TRBJ1-5 TRBV5-6 TRBD1 - TGTGCCAGCAGTGCCGGGACAGGGGGATATAGCAATCAGCCCCAGCATTTT CASSAGTGGYSNQPQHF
TRBJ2-3 TRBV28 - - TGTGCCAGCAGTTTGGAAGGAAGCGGCACAGATACGCAGTATTTT CASSLEGSGTDTQYF
TRBJ2-1 TRBV6-5 TRBD2 - TGTGCCAGCAGTTACAGTTCGGGAGGCGGCAATGAGCAGTTCTTC CASSYSSGGGNEQFF
TRBJ1-4 TRBV4-1 TRBD1 once TGCGCCAGCAGCCAAGAATGGAGACAGGGGAATGAAAAACTGTTTTTT CASSQEWRQGNEKLFF
TRBJ1-2 TRBV6-5 - - TGTGCCAGCAGTTACTCGAGTCTGCAGGGCAACTATGGCTACACCTTC CASSYSSLQGNYGYTF
TRBJ1-2 TRBV5-1 TRBD1 - TGCGCCAGCAGCTTTTCCGGGACAGCAAACTATGGCTACACCTTC CASSFSGTANYGYTF
TRBJ2-3 TRBV6-4 TRBD2 once TGTGCCAGCAGTGACGTAGCGGGGGGCACAGATACGCAGTATTTT CASSDVAGGTDTQYF
TRBJ2-2 TRBV11-3 TRBD1 - TGTGCCAGCAGCCCAACTCGGACAGGGAGGGGGGAGCTGTTTTTT CASSPTRTGRGELFF
TRBJ1-2 TRBV10-3 - - TGTGCCATCAGTGAGGTCGTGAGCTATGGCTACACCTTC CAISEVVSYGYTF
TRBJ2-3 TRBV23-1 - - TGCGCCAGCAGTCAGCCCCTTTTCACTGAGCCAAACCCCAGCACAGATACGCAGTATTTT CASSQPLFTEPNPSTDTQYF
TRBJ2-1 TRBV28 TRBD2 - TGTGCCAGCAGTTCCGCTAGCGGGAGTAGGAATGAGCAGTTCTTC CASSSASGSRNEQFF
TRBJ2-3 TRBV30 - - TGTGCCTGGAGTGTGGGAGGCACAGATACGCAGTATTTT CAWSVGGTDTQYF
TRBJ1-2 TRBV5-6 - - TGTGCCAGCAGCCGAACCCCCCGAGATGTTAACTATGGCTACACCTTC CASSRTPRDVNYGYTF
TRBJ2-2 TRBV2 - - TGTGCCAGCAATGGGGTTCGGAACACCGGGGAGCTGTTTTTT CASNGVRNTGELFF
TRBJ2-2 TRBV30 - - TGTGCCTGGAGGGGGGCCCGGGACACCGGGGAGCTGTTTTTT CAWRGARDTGELFF
TRBJ2-7 TRBV5-4 - - TGTGCCAGCAGCTTGGGGGGGCCCCTGGAGCAGTACTTC CASSLGGPLEQYF
TRBJ2-3 TRBV7-9 - - TGTGCCAGCAGCCCATACACCGACGGGGATACGCAGTATTTT CASSPYTDGDTQYF
TRBJ1-6 TRBV6-1 - - TGTGCCAGCAGCCTCTTAGCCTATAATTCACCCCTCCACTTT CASSLLAYNSPLHF
TRBJ2-7 TRBV4-1 TRBD2 - TGCGCCAGCAGCCCCGGCGGGGGGGCCTACGAGCAGTACTTC CASSPGGGAYEQYF
TRBJ2-2 TRBV21-1 - - TGTGCCAGCAGCAAAAAACAGGGAAGAACCGCCGGGGAGCTGTTTTTT CASSKKQGRTAGELFF
TRBJ2-1 TRBV5-6 - - TGTGCCAGCAGCTTGGGGCAGGCCTACAATGAGCAGTTCTTC CASSLGQAYNEQFF
TRBJ1-5 TRBV6-5 - - TGTGCCAGCAGTTACTCGCAACCTCAGCCCCAGCATTTT CASSYSQPQPQHF
TRBJ1-6 TRBV18 - - TGTGCCAGCTCAACGGGGTTCGATTCACCCCTCCACTTT CASSTGFDSPLHF
TRBJ1-5 TRBV7-9 - - TGTGCCAGCAGCTTACAGGAGAATCAGCCCCAGCATTTT CASSLQENQPQHF
TRBJ1-5 TRBV18 TRBD1 once TGTGCCAGCTCACCTCAAGGGGGCTATAGCAATCAGCCCCAGCATTTT CASSPQGGYSNQPQHF
TRBJ1-4 TRBV9 TRBD1 - TGTGCCAGCAGCGTAGGTCTCGGACAGGGGGCGAAAAAACTGTTTTTT CASSVGLGQGAKKLFF
TRBJ2-1 TRBV11-1 TRBD1 - TGTGCCAGCAGCTTTCCGACGACAGGGGGTCCTAGTGAGCAGTTCTTC CASSFPTTGGPSEQFF
TRBJ2-7 TRBV9 - - TGTGCCAGCAGCCCGAGAGGGGCCACCTACGAGCAGTACTTC CASSPRGATYEQYF
TRBJ2-7 TRBV5-1 TRBD1 - TGCGCCAGCAGCGTCGACAGGGGAAACGAGCAGTACTTC CASSVDRGNEQYF